This TCR beta chain was retrieved from a study of blood T cell repertoires in COVID-19. Study summary: The samples span acute and convalescent COVID-19 from the United States, Italy and Spain.

The CDR3 runs to 15 residues. Germline V gene data show CDR1 as SGHAT and CDR2 as FQNNGV. The J segment lost 0 bases and the V segment lost 1 base, leaving 2 bases of the junction unmatched. The assay was immunoSEQ multiplex PCR, and TCRdb's table has in-frame clones only and misses some. Of about 310,000 clones in the sample, around 91% were seen once. What was sequenced was PBMCs or T cells enriched from blood (not recorded which). The clonotype comes from a woman in her thirties or forties who had recovered from COVID-19. The chain links TRBV11-2 to TRBJ1-1; 7 bases map to TRBD1. The CDR3 sequence: CASSLGGGLNTEAFF. The CDR3 DNA sequence: TGTGCCAGCAGCTTAGGAGGGGGCCTGAACACTGAAGCTTTCTTT.